Listed below are T cell receptor beta chains from one sample, sequenced in a study of T cells in localized non-small cell lung cancer. Libraries were prepared by immunoSEQ multiplex PCR; TCRdb keeps only in-frame clonotypes and omits some of them. The sample has under 70,000 clones, roughly 89% seen once; the top ten hold over 4%. The sequencing here drew on peripheral blood, taken before any cancer treatment. These receptor sequences come from a woman aged 40-69 years with stage I lung adenocarcinoma. Both conserved end residues are trimmed from each CDR3.

TRBV4-3	TRBJ2-2	ASSQDLTAISTGELF
TRBV7-2	TRBJ2-5	ASSRPGGRQY
TRBV6-1	TRBJ1-2	ASSEEDLSYGYT
TRBV6-6	TRBJ1-2	ASSYEGEVGGYT
TRBV7-9	TRBJ1-3	ASSLEAAARNTIY
TRBV5-1	TRBJ1-2	ASSPGQGNYLPGYT
TRBV9	TRBJ2-1	ASSVGANEQF
TRBV5-4	TRBJ1-2	ASSPRQEHRVGPNYGYT
TRBV7-2	TRBJ1-5	ASSPWTGDAQH
TRBV11-2	TRBJ2-3	ASSLYSGGTDTQY
TRBV5-1	TRBJ2-5	ASSFRTGFGETQY
TRBV7-9	TRBJ1-3	ASSLDPSSGNTIY
TRBV2	TRBJ1-5	ASSEEDLGSQPQH
TRBV9	TRBJ2-7	ASSRDREGEQY
TRBV7-2	TRBJ2-3	ASSPGQGTDTQY
TRBV29-1	TRBJ2-2	SVERYTGELF
TRBV11-3	TRBJ2-7	ASSLTGNEQY
TRBV5-4	TRBJ2-5	ASSSDGQPETQY
TRBV2	TRBJ1-5	ASSIDRTNQPQH
TRBV4-2	TRBJ1-4	ASSQEGPNEKLF
TRBV20-1	TRBJ1-1	SAGRDTEAF
TRBV27	TRBJ2-3	ASSREWTSGGDTQY
TRBV7-2	TRBJ1-5	ASSVGRGGNQPQH
TRBV7-8	TRBJ1-5	ASSFGSNQPQH
TRBV7-9	TRBJ1-2	ASSLARTGQSYGYT
TRBV7-2	TRBJ1-3	ASSLQPGISGNTIY
TRBV4-3	TRBJ2-3	ASSPGQGAYVDTQY
TRBV6-5	TRBJ2-7	ASTAGHAYEQY
TRBV28	TRBJ1-3	ASSSAGGGGNTIY
TRBV5-1	TRBJ2-1	ASSLVAGGPNEQF
TRBV19	TRBJ2-5	ASSTGPNQETQY
TRBV27	TRBJ1-2	ASSTGGRTNYGYT
TRBV2	TRBJ2-3	ASSLGTLSYDTQY
TRBV18	TRBJ2-1	ASSPRGRSSYNEQF
TRBV19	TRBJ1-1	ASSIETVNTEAF
TRBV5-1	TRBJ1-1	ASSLVLQQGNTEAF
TRBV30	TRBJ2-5	AFQGRETQY
TRBV11-2	TRBJ2-3	ASSRTTSGGADTQY
TRBV7-2	TRBJ1-1	ASSLALREAF
TRBV5-1	TRBJ2-2	ASSPGTGGVTGELF
TRBV6-1	TRBJ1-2	ASSYQPPRVYGYT
TRBV7-9	TRBJ2-1	ASSSSFPRDRGANEQF
TRBV4-2	TRBJ1-6	ASSQDEWGAYNSPLH
TRBV6-1	TRBJ1-2	ASSESGIGGYT
TRBV7-2	TRBJ2-7	ASSLTSYEQY
TRBV11-3	TRBJ1-1	ASSLAENTEAF
TRBV7-8	TRBJ1-1	ASHSGAGTEAF
TRBV7-8	TRBJ1-5	ASSLGAGLSNQPQH
TRBV19	TRBJ2-7	ASRPGQGAGEQY
TRBV4-3	TRBJ2-7	ASSQEDGSYEQY
TRBV5-4	TRBJ2-3	ASSLGLAGGDTQY